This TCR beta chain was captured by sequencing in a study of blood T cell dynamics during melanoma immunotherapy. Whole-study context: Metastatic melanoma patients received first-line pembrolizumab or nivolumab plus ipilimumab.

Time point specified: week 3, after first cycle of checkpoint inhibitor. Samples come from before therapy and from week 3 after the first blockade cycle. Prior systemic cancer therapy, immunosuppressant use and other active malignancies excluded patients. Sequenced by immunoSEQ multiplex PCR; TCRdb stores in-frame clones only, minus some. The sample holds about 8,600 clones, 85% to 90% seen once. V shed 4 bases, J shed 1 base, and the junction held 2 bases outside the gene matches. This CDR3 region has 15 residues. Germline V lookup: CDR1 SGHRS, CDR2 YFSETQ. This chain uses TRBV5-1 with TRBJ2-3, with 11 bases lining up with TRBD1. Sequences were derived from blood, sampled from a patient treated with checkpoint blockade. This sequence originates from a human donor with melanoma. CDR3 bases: TGCGCCAGCAGCCTGGGACAGGGGGGCACAGATACGCAGTATTTT. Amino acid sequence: CASSLGQGGTDTQYF.